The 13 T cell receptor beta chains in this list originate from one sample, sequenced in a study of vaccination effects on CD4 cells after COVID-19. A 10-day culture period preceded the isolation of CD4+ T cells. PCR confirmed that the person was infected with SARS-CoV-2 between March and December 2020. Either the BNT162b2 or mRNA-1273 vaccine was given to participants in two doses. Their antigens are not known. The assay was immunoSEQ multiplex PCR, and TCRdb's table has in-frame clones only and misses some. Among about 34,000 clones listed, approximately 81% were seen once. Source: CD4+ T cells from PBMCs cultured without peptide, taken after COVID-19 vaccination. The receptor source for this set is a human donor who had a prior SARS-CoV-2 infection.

The CDR3 bases are TGTGCCAGCATTACGCCCGGTCCAGGGGACACTGAAGCTTTCTTT. Translation: CASITPGPGDTEAFF. J is TRBJ1-1 and V is TRBV6-5; perhaps TRBD1 as D (6 bases). Trimming took 7 bases from V and 3 from J, leaving 18 bases between them. CDR3 size: 15 residues. The germline V gene has CDR1 MNHEY and CDR2 SVGAGI.

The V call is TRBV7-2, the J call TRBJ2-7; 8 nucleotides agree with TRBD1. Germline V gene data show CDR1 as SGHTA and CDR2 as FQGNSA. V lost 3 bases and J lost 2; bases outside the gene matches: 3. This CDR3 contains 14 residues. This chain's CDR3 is CASSLGQVPYEQYF. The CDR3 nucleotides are TGTGCCAGCAGCTTGGGACAGGTTCCCTACGAGCAGTACTTC.

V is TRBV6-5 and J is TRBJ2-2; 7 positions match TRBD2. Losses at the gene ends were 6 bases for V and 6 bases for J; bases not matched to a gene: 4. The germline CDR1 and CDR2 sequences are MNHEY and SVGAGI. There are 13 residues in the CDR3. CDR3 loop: CASRWGGAGELFF. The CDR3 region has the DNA TGTGCCAGCAGATGGGGGGGGGCCGGGGAGCTGTTTTTT.

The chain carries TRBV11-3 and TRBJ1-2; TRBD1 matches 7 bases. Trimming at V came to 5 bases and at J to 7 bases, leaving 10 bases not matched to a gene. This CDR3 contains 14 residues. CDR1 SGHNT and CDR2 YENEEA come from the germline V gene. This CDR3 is CASSGKGDRGGYTF. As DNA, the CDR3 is TGTGCCAGCAGCGGAAAGGGGGACAGAGGTGGCTACACCTTC.

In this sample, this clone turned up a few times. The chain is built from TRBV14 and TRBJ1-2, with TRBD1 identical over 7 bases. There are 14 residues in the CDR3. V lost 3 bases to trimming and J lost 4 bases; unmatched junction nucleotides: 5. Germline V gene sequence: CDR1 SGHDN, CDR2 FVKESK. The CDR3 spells CASSHTTGLYGYTF. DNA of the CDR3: TGTGCCAGCAGCCATACGACAGGGCTCTATGGCTACACCTTC.

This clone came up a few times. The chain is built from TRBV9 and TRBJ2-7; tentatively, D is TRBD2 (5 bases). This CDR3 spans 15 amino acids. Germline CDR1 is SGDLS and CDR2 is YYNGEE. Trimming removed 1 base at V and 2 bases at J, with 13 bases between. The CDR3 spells CASSVYPTGTYEQYF. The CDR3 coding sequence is TGTGCCAGCAGCGTATACCCGACGGGAACCTACGAGCAGTACTTC.

The CDR3 DNA reads TGTGCCAGCAGCCAGGACAGGCGGCAAACGCCCACCTTC. It encodes CASSQDRRQTPTF. The chain uses TRBV5-4 and TRBJ1-2, with TRBD1 matching 7 bases. V trimming: 4 bases; J trimming: 13 bases; junction bases outside the gene matches: 13. In germline, CDR1 is SGHNT, CDR2 YYREEE (reference sequence). This CDR3 region has 13 residues. The full variable domain, in which reference TRBV5-4 and TRBJ1-2 provide the parts outside the CDR3, is ETGVTQSPTHLIKTRGQQVTLRCSSQSGHNTVSWYQQALGQGPQFIFQYYREEENGRGNFPPRFSGLQFPNYSSELNVNALELDDSALYLCASSQDRRQTPTFGSGTRLTVV.

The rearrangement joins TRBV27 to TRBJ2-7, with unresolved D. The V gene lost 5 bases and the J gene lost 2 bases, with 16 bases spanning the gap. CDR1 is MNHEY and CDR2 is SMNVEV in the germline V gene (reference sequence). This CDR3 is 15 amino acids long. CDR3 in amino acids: CASSPVIGGTYEQYF. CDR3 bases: TGTGCCAGCAGTCCCGTTATCGGCGGAACCTACGAGCAGTACTTC.

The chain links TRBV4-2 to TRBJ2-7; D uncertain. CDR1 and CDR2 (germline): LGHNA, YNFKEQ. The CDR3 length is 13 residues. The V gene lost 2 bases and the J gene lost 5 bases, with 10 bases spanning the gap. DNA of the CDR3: TGTGCCAGCAGCCAATCTTCTCCCCACGAGCAGTACTTC. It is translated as CASSQSSPHEQYF.

CDR3 sequence: CASSPGGGLALYEQYF. In nucleotides, the CDR3 is TGTGCCAGCAGCCCTGGGGGGGGACTAGCCCTCTACGAGCAGTACTTC. This chain joins TRBV5-4 and TRBJ2-7, with TRBD2 identical over 9 bases. The germline gives CDR1 SGHNT, CDR2 YYREEE (reference sequence). CDR3 length: 16 residues. J lost 3 bases, V lost 4 bases, and 11 bases had no gene match.

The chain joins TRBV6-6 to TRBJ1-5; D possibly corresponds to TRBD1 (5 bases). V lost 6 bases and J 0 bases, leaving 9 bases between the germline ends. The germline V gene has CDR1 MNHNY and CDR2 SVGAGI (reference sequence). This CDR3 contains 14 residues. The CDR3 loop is CASSLGASNQPQHF. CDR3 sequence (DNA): TGTGCCAGCAGCCTCGGGGCTAGCAATCAGCCCCAGCATTTT.

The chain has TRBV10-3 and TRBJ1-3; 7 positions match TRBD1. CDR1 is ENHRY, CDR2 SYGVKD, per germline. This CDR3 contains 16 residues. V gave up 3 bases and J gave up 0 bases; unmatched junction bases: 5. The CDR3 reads CAISDRGGDSGNTIYF. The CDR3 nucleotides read TGTGCCATCAGTGACCGAGGGGGCGACTCTGGAAACACCATATATTTT.

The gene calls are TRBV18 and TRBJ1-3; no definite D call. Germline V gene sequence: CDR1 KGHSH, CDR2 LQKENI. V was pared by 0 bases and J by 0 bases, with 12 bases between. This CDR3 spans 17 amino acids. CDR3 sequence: CASSPPNGPSSGNTIYF. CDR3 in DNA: TGTGCCAGCTCACCACCGAACGGACCGAGCTCTGGAAACACCATATATTTT.